The 21 T cell receptor beta chains given below trace back to one sample, sequenced in a study of T cells after yellow fever vaccination. TCRdb used MiXCR to reprocess the 5' RACE reads, holding one entry per CDR3 protein. The sample has 70,000 or so distinct CDR3 sequences, approximately 5% seen once. Sequences were derived from CD4+ T cells sorted from PBMCs, sampled less than 18 days after the first yellow fever vaccination. Every receptor here comes from a man younger than 35 who received the YFV17D yellow fever vaccine.

This clonotype was seen ten or more times. The chain joins TRBV5-1 to TRBJ2-2; 10 bases line up with TRBD1. This CDR3 is 17 amino acids long. V was pared by 4 bases and J by 6 bases, with 12 bases of the junction left unmatched. CDR1 and CDR2 from the germline V gene are SGHRS and YFSETQ. This CDR3 reads CASSEGPGTGDSGELFF. The DNA of the CDR3 is TGCGCCAGCAGCGAAGGTCCCGGGACAGGGGATTCCGGGGAGCTGTTTTTT.

This clonotype was picked up many times. The chain is built from TRBV28 and TRBJ1-6, with D unresolved. Trimming stripped 6 bases from V and 3 bases from J, with 6 bases between. Germline assignment: CDR1 MDHEN and CDR2 SYDVKM. The CDR3 has 13 residues. Here the CDR3 reads CASSGNYNSPLHF. The CDR3 bases are TGTGCCAGCAGCGGGAACTATAATTCACCCCTCCACTTT.

This clonotype has at least ten counts. V usage is TRBV7-9 and J usage is TRBJ2-2; D perhaps matches TRBD2 (6 bases). V gave up 5 bases and J gave up 2 bases, with 9 bases separating them. The CDR3 extends over 14 amino acids. Germline CDR1 reads SEHNR; CDR2 reads FQNEAQ (reference sequence). Here the CDR3 reads CASSRDSNTGELFF. The CDR3 DNA is TGTGCCAGCAGCCGGGACTCAAACACCGGGGAGCTGTTTTTT.

Ten or more counts support this clonotype. The rearrangement joins TRBV27 to TRBJ1-1; D unresolved. Germline V lookup: CDR1 MNHEY, CDR2 SMNVEV (reference sequence). V shed 4 bases and J shed 11 bases, with 14 bases lying between them. The CDR3 loop spans 12 amino acids. CDR3 DNA sequence: TGTGCCAGCAGTTCCATCGGTAGATCGGCTTTCTTT. Its translation is CASSSIGRSAFF.

The sample holds many counts of this clonotype. The chain carries TRBV24-1 and TRBJ1-5, with 8 nucleotides matching TRBD1. This CDR3 is 14 amino acids long. From germline, CDR1 is KGHDR and CDR2 SFDVKD. The junction had 3 bases not matched to a gene; V was cut back by 3 bases and J by 6 bases. CDR3 DNA: TGTGCCACCAGTGATGCGACAGGGGTTCAGCCCCAGCATTTT. Encoded protein: CATSDATGVQPQHF.

There are many counts of this clonotype. The chain uses TRBV4-3 and TRBJ1-4; D is uncertain. The ends were cut back, 0 bases at V and 5 bases at J, with 10 bases in the middle. CDR3 size: 15 residues. The germline CDR1 and CDR2 sequences are LGHNA and YSLEER. The CDR3 DNA sequence: TGCGCCAGCAGCCAAGAAGACCGGTGGAATGAAAAACTGTTTTTT. Protein sequence: CASSQEDRWNEKLFF.

This clonotype was counted at least ten times. The chain combines TRBV20-1 with TRBJ2-1, with 14 bases fitting TRBD2. Unmatched junction bases numbered 2, after V lost 5 bases and J lost 8 bases. This CDR3 is 13 amino acids long. Germline V gives CDR1 DFQATT, CDR2 SNEGSKA (reference sequence). The CDR3 DNA reads TGCAGTGCTGGACTAGCGGGGGGCTATGAGCAGTTCTTC. Translated, it gives CSAGLAGGYEQFF.

This clonotype was observed at least ten times. The chain uses TRBV5-1 and TRBJ2-5; 9 positions match TRBD2. Looked up from germline, CDR1 is SGHRS and CDR2 is YFSETQ. The J segment lost 3 bases and the V segment lost 3 bases, leaving 12 bases of the junction unmatched. The CDR3 is made up of 17 amino acids. This chain's CDR3 is CASSWRTGAGGEETQYF. For the CDR3, the DNA is TGCGCCAGCAGCTGGAGAACCGGGGCGGGGGGGGAAGAGACCCAGTACTTC.

Many counts were recorded for this clonotype. The V call is TRBV4-3, the J call TRBJ2-5, with D unresolved. The CDR3 has 15 amino acids. V shed 4 bases and J shed 5 bases, with 17 bases lying between them. The germline gives CDR1 LGHNA, CDR2 YSLEER. The CDR3 here is CASSPEWAARETQYF. CDR3 nucleotides: TGCGCCAGCAGCCCGGAATGGGCCGCTAGGGAGACCCAGTACTTC.

The chain combines TRBV2 with TRBJ1-2, with D unclear. The CDR3 has 13 residues. V lost 3 bases to trimming and J lost 3 bases, with 8 bases between them. Looked up from germline, CDR1 is SNHLY and CDR2 is FYNNEI. CDR3: CASSDSAYYGYTF. The CDR3 DNA sequence: TGTGCCAGCAGTGATTCGGCTTACTATGGCTACACCTTC.

This clonotype was detected many times. The chain combines TRBV6-5 with TRBJ1-5, with D possibly TRBD1 on 5 matching bases. Trimming pared 7 bases from V and 0 bases from J, leaving 25 bases between. The CDR3 totals 19 residues. Germline loops: CDR1 MNHEY, CDR2 SVGAGI. In DNA, the CDR3 is TGTGCCAGCATCCCTCAGGGCTCCTCGGGGGAATATAGCAATCAGCCCCAGCATTTT. This codes for CASIPQGSSGEYSNQPQHF.

This clonotype was picked up many times. The CDR3 region is CASSQRPRGTDTQYF. The CDR3 coding sequence is TGCGCCAGCAGCCAGCGGCCGAGGGGTACCGATACGCAGTATTTT. The chain couples TRBV5-1 to TRBJ2-3; D could derive from TRBD1 or TRBD2 (5 bases each). This CDR3 comprises 15 residues. Per germline, CDR1 SGHRS and CDR2 YFSETQ. The V gene lost 4 bases and the J gene lost 6 bases, with 18 bases spanning the gap.

This clonotype has ten or more counts. The chain recombines TRBV12-3 or TRBV12-4 with TRBJ2-2, with 7 nucleotides matching TRBD1. J gave up 6 bases and V 7 bases, and 8 bases lay outside the gene matches. CDR3 length: 14 amino acids. The DNA for the CDR3 is TGTGCCAGCATCGCGACAGGGTCGGCCGGGGAGCTGTTTTTT. It yields the protein CASIATGSAGELFF.

This clonotype was found many times. The chain employs TRBV5-1 and TRBJ1-2; D is perhaps TRBD1 (6 bases). Trimming stripped 2 bases from V and 8 bases from J, with 13 bases between. This CDR3 is 13 amino acids long. The germline V gene has CDR1 SGHRS and CDR2 YFSETQ. The CDR3 DNA reads TGCGCCAGCAGCTTTGTCCAGGACAGAGGCTACACCTTC. Translating it yields CASSFVQDRGYTF.

This clonotype was detected once. Germline is not matched at one junction end, which may reflect a read error. The J gene is TRBJ2-5, the V gene TRBV12-3 or TRBV12-4, with D possibly being TRBD1 (5 bases). This CDR3 has 13 residues. The CDR3 here is CANSLGQRETQYF. The CDR3 DNA follows: TGTGCCAACAGTTTAGGACAACGAGAGACCCAGTACTTC.

This clonotype showed up many times. The chain carries TRBV6-5 and TRBJ1-4, with D tentatively TRBD1 (5 bases). Trimming took 3 bases from V and 7 from J, leaving 12 bases between them. CDR1 and CDR2 (germline): MNHEY, SVGAGI. The CDR3 is made up of 14 amino acids. The chain's CDR3 is CASSYGQGSEKLFF. CDR3 sequence (DNA): TGTGCCAGCAGTTATGGGCAGGGTAGTGAAAAACTGTTTTTT.

In its sample, this clonotype was seen a few times. An end of the junction differs from the germline gene, which may be a read error. V and J are TRBV7-9 and TRBJ2-5; D remains ambiguous. Germline-derived CDR1 and CDR2 are SEHNR and FQNEAQ (reference sequence). The CDR3 has 12 amino acids. The CDR3 DNA sequence: TGTGCCAGCAGCCCGGCCAAGGAGAGCCAGTACTTC. Its translation: CASSPAKESQYF.

V is TRBV5-1 and J is TRBJ2-7; D is unresolved. The CDR3 length is 14 residues. Trimming pared 0 bases from V and 1 base from J, leaving 8 bases between. Germline V gives CDR1 SGHRS, CDR2 YFSETQ. This CDR3 is CASSLGTASYEQYF. The CDR3, as DNA: TGCGCCAGCAGCTTGGGAACAGCTTCCTACGAGCAGTACTTC.

This clonotype has ten or more counts. The V gene is TRBV18, the J gene TRBJ2-5; TRBD2 matches 7 bases. The CDR3 is 14 amino acids. CDR1 and CDR2 (germline): KGHSH, LQKENI. V was clipped by 2 bases and J by 3 bases; unmatched bases: 3. CDR3: CASSPRAGEETQYF. CDR3 in DNA: TGTGCCAGCTCACCAAGGGCGGGGGAAGAGACCCAGTACTTC. The full variable domain, its missing parts supplied by reference TRBV18 and TRBJ2-5, is NAGVMQNPRHLVRRRGQEARLRCSPMKGHSHVYWYRQLPEEGLKFMVYLQKENIIDESGMPKERFSAEFPKEGPSILRIQQVVRGDSAAYFCASSPRAGEETQYFGPGTRLLVL.

This clonotype was found a few times. This chain joins TRBV19 and TRBJ1-2; D is perhaps TRBD1 (5 bases). The V end was cut by 4 bases, the J end by 1 base, with 19 bases between. Germline CDR1 LNHDA, CDR2 SQIVND (reference sequence). This CDR3 is built from 17 residues. CDR3 nucleotides: TGTGCCAGTAGTAGGGACGGTGGGTCCGGACTTAACTATGGCTACACCTTC. This gives the protein CASSRDGGSGLNYGYTF.

This clonotype was seen at least ten times. The V call is TRBV12-3 or TRBV12-4, the J call TRBJ2-1; 8 nucleotides line up with TRBD2. The CDR3 totals 17 residues. The V and J ends lost 4 bases and 1 base, in that order; junction bases with no gene match: 9. CDR3 amino acids: CASSSQKTSGSYNEQFF. The CDR3, as DNA: TGTGCCAGCAGTTCCCAAAAAACTAGCGGATCCTACAATGAGCAGTTCTTC.